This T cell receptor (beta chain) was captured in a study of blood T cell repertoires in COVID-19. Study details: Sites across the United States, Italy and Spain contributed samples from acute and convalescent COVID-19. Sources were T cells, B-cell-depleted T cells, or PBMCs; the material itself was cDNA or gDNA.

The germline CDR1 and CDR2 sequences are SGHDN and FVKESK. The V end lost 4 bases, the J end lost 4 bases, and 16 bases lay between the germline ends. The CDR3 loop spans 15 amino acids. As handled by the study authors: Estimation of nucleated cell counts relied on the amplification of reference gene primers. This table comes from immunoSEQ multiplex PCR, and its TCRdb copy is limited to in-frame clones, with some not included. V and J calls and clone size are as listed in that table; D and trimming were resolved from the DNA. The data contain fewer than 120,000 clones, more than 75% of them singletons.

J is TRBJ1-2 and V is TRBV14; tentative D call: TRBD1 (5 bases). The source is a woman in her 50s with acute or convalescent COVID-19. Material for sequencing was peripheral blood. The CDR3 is CASSPIRGGGYGYTF. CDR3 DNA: TGTGCCAGCAGCCCGATAAGGGGAGGCGGCTATGGCTACACCTTC.